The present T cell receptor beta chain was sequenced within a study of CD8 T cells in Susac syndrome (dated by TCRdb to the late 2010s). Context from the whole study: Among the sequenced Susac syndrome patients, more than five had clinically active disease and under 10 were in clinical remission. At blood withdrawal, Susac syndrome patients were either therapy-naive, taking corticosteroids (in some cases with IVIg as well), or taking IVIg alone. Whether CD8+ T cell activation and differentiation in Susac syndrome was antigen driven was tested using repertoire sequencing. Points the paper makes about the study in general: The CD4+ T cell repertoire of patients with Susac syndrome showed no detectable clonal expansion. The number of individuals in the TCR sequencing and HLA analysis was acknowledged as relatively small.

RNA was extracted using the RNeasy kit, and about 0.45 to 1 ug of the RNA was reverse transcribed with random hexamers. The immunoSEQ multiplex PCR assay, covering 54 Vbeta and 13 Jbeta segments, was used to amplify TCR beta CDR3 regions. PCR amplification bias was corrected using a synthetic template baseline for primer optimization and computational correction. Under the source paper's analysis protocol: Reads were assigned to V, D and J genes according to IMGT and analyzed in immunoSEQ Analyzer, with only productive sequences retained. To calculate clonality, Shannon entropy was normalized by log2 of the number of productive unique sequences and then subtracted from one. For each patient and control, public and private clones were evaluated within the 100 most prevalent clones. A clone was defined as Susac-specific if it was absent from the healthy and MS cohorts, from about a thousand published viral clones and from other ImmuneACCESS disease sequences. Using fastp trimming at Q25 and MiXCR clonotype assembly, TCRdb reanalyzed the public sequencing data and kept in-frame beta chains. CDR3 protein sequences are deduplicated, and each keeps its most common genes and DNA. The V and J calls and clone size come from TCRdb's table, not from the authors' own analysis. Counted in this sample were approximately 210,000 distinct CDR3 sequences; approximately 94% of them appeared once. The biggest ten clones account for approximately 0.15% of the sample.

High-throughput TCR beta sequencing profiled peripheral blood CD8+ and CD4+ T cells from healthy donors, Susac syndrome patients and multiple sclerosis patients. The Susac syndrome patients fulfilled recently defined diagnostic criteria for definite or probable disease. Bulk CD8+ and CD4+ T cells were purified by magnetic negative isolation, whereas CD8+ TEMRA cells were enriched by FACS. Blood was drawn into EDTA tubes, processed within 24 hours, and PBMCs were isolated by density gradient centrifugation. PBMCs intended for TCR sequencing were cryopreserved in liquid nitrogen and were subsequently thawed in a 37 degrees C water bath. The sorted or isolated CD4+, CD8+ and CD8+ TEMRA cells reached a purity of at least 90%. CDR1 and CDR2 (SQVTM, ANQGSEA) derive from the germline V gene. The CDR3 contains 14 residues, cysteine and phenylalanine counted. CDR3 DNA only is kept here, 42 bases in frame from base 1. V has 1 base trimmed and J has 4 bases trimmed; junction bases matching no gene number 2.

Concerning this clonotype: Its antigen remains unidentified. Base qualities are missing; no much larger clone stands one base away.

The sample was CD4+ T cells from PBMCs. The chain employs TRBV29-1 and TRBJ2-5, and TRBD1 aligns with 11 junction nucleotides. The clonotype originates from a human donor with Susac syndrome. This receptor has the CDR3 CSVEVGTGGETQYF. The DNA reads TGCAGCGTTGAAGTCGGGACAGGGGGAGAGACCCAGTACTTC.